Sequencing of this TCR beta chain was carried out in a study of blood T cell repertoires in COVID-19. About the research overall: Italy, Spain and the United States were the sources of the convalescent and acute COVID-19 samples. The cDNA or gDNA used as material had been derived from T cells, B-cell-depleted T cells, or PBMCs.

Germline CDR1 is GTSNPN and CDR2 is SVGIG (reference sequence). The V gene lost 5 bases and the J gene lost 6 bases, with 23 bases spanning the gap. This CDR3 is 16 amino acids long. Source study methods: Estimates of nucleated cell counts were drawn from the amplification of reference gene primers. Generated by immunoSEQ multiplex PCR, the TCRdb table keeps only in-frame clones and is missing some. V, J and clone size are taken as reported in that table, and D and trimming were inferred from the DNA itself. The repertoire holds 310,000 or so clones, 70% to 90% seen once, with over 1% in the top ten.

The V and J genes are TRBV30 and TRBJ1-5; TRBD1 is a possible D gene (5 bases). Sequencing was performed on peripheral blood. This clonotype originated in a man in his 70s with acute or convalescent COVID-19. In DNA form, the CDR3 reads TGTGCCTGGGGGATCCGGTGGCAGGGTGAAGGTCAGCCCCAGCATTTT. Translating it yields CAWGIRWQGEGQPQHF.